This note documents a single T cell receptor beta chain sequence. Its antigen remains unidentified. Base qualities are missing; no much larger clone stands one base away. These data come from a study of blood T cell repertoires in COVID-19 (dated by TCRdb to the early 2020s). Study-level background: The collaborator samples originated in the United States, Italy and Spain and spanned the acute and convalescent phases of COVID-19. Samples were obtained from the ongoing ImmuneRACE study (first 160 participants) and from 1,200 or so subjects provided by 6 global collaborators. Where HLA class I and class II types were available, the types were taken from metadata supplied by the sample provider, not from assay-based typing. Subjects who had been exposed to COVID-19, were actively infected with it, or had recovered from it provided the deeply sampled blood TCRbeta repertoires that made up the dataset. The material from the prospective study consisted of cDNA or gDNA derived from T cells, B-cell-depleted T cells, or PBMCs. Sample metadata almost always included a de-identified subject ID, COVID-19 status, age in years and sex. The repertoires were released in a freely available public database intended as a resource for research on the immune response to SARS-CoV-2.

The CDR3, cysteine through phenylalanine, is 16 amino acids long. Only the CDR3 region is kept as DNA, spanning 48 bases read in frame from base 1. A distance of 13 bases separates the germline ends of V and J, which lose 6 bases and 1 base respectively. Reading the germline V gene gives CDR1 MNHEY and CDR2 SVGEGT. TCRbeta CDR3 regions were amplified from genomic DNA by means of the immunoSEQ Assay, a bias-controlled multiplex PCR. Per the original workflow: The number of nucleated cells in each sample was estimated by amplification of reference gene primers within the assay. Sequence reads were collapsed and filtered to measure the absolute abundance of every unique TCRbeta CDR3 rearrangement. For each sample, productive Simpson clonality was calculated as the square root of Simpson's diversity index across productive rearrangements. Here the immuneACCESS table is served through TCRdb, limited to in-frame sequences with V and J called. Missing clones are a known gap in these copies; in checked studies unresolved V genes cover under half, and the rest lacks a known reason. The V and J calls and clone size were taken over from that table, and D and trimming were inferred from the DNA. The sample table contains 160,000 or so clones; only one count was recorded for about 80% of them. Roughly 18% of the sample is in the top ten clones.

Results and caveats for the whole study, not just this receptor: The amount of clinical and demographic metadata varied by source and participant and was provided uncurated.

Each collaborating institution followed its own protocols to collect whole blood in K2EDTA tubes. Collaborator samples were shipped for TCRbeta analysis as frozen whole blood, isolated PBMCs, or DNA extracted from either sample type. Sequenced: peripheral blood. The receptor comes from a woman at least 80 years old with acute or convalescent COVID-19. The sequence is built from TRBV6-2 or TRBV6-3 and TRBJ2-6; the D region possibly corresponds to TRBD1 (6 bases align). The DNA reads as follows: TGTGCCAGCAGCCAGACAGGCACATCTGGGGCCAACGTCCTGACTTTC. Its protein product is CASSQTGTSGANVLTF.